This T cell receptor (beta chain) was found in a study of T cells in localized non-small cell lung cancer (dated by TCRdb to 2018 to 2021). Regarding the research as a whole: The study examined T cell repertoires in a few hundred patients with early-stage NSCLC and compared tumors with uninvolved tumor-adjacent lungs. Of the NSCLC patients, roughly 130 were male and approximately 110 were female, and the mean age was around 66 years. All 240 or so NSCLC patients in the cohort were treatment-naive and had localized lung tumors that were resected.

At diagnosis, tumor, uninvolved tumor-adjacent lung and peripheral blood were collected and then preserved as a mix of FFPE and fresh-frozen material. For TCR repertoire profiling, blood samples were analyzed as peripheral blood mononuclear cells. TCR beta CDR3 regions were sequenced from DNA using the immunoSEQ Assay. Regarding the original processing steps: T cell density was computed as TCR beta template counts normalized to usable DNA estimated by amplifying housekeeping genes. Using the preseqR package, richness was estimated by extrapolating to 120,000 templates for tissue samples and 400,000 templates for PBMC samples. Clonality was taken to be one minus Pielou's evenness. To identify tissue-enriched TCRs, differential abundance testing was run on productive amino-acid clonotypes with a minimum total count of 5 and an alpha of 0.1. Repertoire overlap between compartments was quantified with the Jaccard Index and Morisita Overlap Index. GLIPH grouped TCR beta CDR3s together with public tetramer-defined viral CDR3s, and a viral motif had to include at least three viral sequences and show V-gene enrichment. The table was pulled from immuneACCESS by TCRdb, which kept in-frame rearrangements only. Such tables lose some clones; where checked, under half of the loss comes from unresolved V genes, and the rest has no known cause. V and J calls and clone size come straight from that table; D and trimming were deduced from the DNA. Across this sample there are roughly 35,000 clones, with approximately 90% seen only once. The top ten clones comprise about 7% of the sample.

This clone is a singleton in its sample. What antigen it recognizes has not been identified. Base qualities were left out, and no much larger clone turns up one base away. Study-level results and caveats: Uninvolved tumor-adjacent lung showed the highest T cell clonality, higher than tumor, which suggests more focused antigenic responses in the uninvolved tumor-adjacent lung. Because multi-region tumor sequencing was not done, intratumor heterogeneity could not be ruled out. A median of around 57 of the top 100 tumor clones were detected in paired uninvolved adjacent lung, and some 28 of these tumor clones were also found among the top 100 clones of the paired uninvolved adjacent lung. Longer overall survival was associated with higher blood T cell density, whereas shorter survival was associated with higher adjacent-lung clonality. Because the study design was exploratory, TCR variables were selected using unadjusted p-values without false-discovery rate correction.

V is pared back by 9 bases and J by 7 bases, with 15 bases lying between the germline termini. Taken from the germline V gene, the CDR1 and CDR2 loops are SNHLY and FYNNEI. The cysteine opens and the phenylalanine closes a CDR3 of 12 amino acids. Of the read, only the CDR3 DNA is kept; its 36 bases are in frame from base 1. The starting material was peripheral blood, obtained before any cancer treatment. The receptor was isolated from a woman aged 35 to 69 with stage I lung adenocarcinoma. The rearrangement combines TRBV2 with TRBJ1-1; there is no confident call for the D gene. This receptor carries the CDR3 CASEDRYNEAFF. The sequenced DNA: TGTGCCAGTGAGGACCGGTATAATGAAGCTTTCTTT.